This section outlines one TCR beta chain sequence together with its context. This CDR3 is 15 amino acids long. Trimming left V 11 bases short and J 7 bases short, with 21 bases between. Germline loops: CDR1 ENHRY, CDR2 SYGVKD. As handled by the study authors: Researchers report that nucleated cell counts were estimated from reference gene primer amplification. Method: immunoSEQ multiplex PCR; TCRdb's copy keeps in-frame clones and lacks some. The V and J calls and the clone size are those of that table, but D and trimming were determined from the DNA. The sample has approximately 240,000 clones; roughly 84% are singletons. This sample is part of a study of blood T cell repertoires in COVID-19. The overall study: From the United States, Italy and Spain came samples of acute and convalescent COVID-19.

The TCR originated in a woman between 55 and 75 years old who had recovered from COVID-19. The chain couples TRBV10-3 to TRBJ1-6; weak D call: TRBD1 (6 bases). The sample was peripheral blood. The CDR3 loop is CAVQGTRVKNSPLHF. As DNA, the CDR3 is TGTGCCGTACAGGGCACGAGGGTAAAGAATTCACCCCTCCACTTT.